This T cell receptor (beta chain) was captured in a study of blood T cell repertoires in COVID-19. At the level of the study: There were acute and convalescent COVID-19 samples, and they came from the United States, Italy and Spain.

Germline CDR1 SQVTM, CDR2 ANQGSEA. Trimming left V 4 bases short and J 0 bases short, with 6 bases between. CDR3 length equals 12 residues. How the authors handled the data: Reference gene primer amplification in the assay estimated nucleated cell counts. Only in-frame clones appear in the TCRdb table, and some are missing; sequencing was by immunoSEQ multiplex PCR. For V, J and clone size, that table is used; D and trimming come from the DNA. The table has roughly 120,000 clones, around nine tenths seen once. Sequencing was done on a sample of peripheral blood. This clonotype was obtained from a woman aged 70-85 years who had recovered from COVID-19. The genes are TRBV29-1 and TRBJ1-1, with no clear D. CDR3: CSVGHMNTEAFF. In DNA form, the CDR3 reads TGCAGCGTTGGACATATGAACACTGAAGCTTTCTTT. Looking up the rest from reference TRBV29-1 and TRBJ1-1 gives the full variable domain: SAVISQKPSRDICQRGTSLTIQCQVDSQVTMMFWYRQQPGQSLTLIATANQGSEATYESGFVIDKFPISRPNLTFSTLTVSNMSPEDSSIYLCSVGHMNTEAFFGQGTRLTVV.